These T cell receptor beta chains were read from a single sample in a study of T cell responses to AZD1222 COVID-19 vaccine. TCRdb's copy holds only in-frame clones and misses some; the assay was immunoSEQ multiplex PCR. This sample has 80,000 or so clones; 70% to 90% occur once, and the top ten carry around 5.1%. Sequences were derived from peripheral blood, sampled on day 0 of MenACWY control vaccination. The receptors shown here come from an adult in good health. The conserved cysteine and the conserved F or W are not part of the CDR3 here. The order of the fields is V gene, CDR3 protein.

v_gene: TRBV18
CDR3aa: ASSHGTRNEKLF

v_gene: TRBV12-3/TRBV12-4
CDR3aa: ASTWTGTAEAF

v_gene: TRBV2
CDR3aa: ASSPQGLSTYEQY

v_gene: TRBV7-2
CDR3aa: ASSLDQGATGNTIY

v_gene: TRBV14
CDR3aa: ASSQVPGQAYGYT

v_gene: TRBV7-9
CDR3aa: ASSLGGLLNTEAF

v_gene: TRBV6-5
CDR3aa: ASSYERGVSDTQY

v_gene: TRBV27
CDR3aa: ASSSTSGVDEQY

v_gene: TRBV14
CDR3aa: ASSTQGQGETEAF

v_gene: TRBV28
CDR3aa: ASSATGLDAF

v_gene: TRBV5-1
CDR3aa: ASSRWAAVGTYEQY